A single sample is the source of the 11 T cell receptor beta chains below, sequenced in a study of preoperative IRX-2 immunotherapy in early breast cancer. Specified treatment: preoperative locoregional IRX-2 cytokine immunotherapy. Sequenced by immunoSEQ multiplex PCR; TCRdb stores in-frame clones only, minus some. The table lists 20,000 to 30,000 clones, over 75% of them singletons. Sequencing used tumor tissue, obtained after IRX-2 immunotherapy. The receptors originated from a human donor with breast cancer.

The rearrangement joins TRBV27 to TRBJ1-2; the D is unclear. Germline CDR1 is MNHEY and CDR2 is SMNVEV (reference sequence). The CDR3 has 13 residues. The V and J ends lost 8 bases and 7 bases respectively, with 17 bases between them. CDR3 in amino acids: CASSPGTRAGYTF. The DNA of the CDR3 is TGTGCCAGCTCACCGGGAACTCGGGCTGGCTACACCTTC.

The chain employs TRBV5-1 and TRBJ2-7, with D tentatively TRBD2 (6 bases). Germline V gives CDR1 SGHRS, CDR2 YFSETQ. Trimming stripped 0 bases from V and 0 bases from J, with 16 bases between. The CDR3 loop spans 17 amino acids. Here the CDR3 reads CASSLEVSGFSSYEQYF. As DNA, the CDR3 is TGCGCCAGCAGCTTGGAGGTTAGCGGCTTCAGCTCCTACGAGCAGTACTTC.

In its sample, this clone was seen once. V and J are TRBV6-5 and TRBJ1-1; 9 bases match TRBD1. CDR3 length equals 15 residues. The V gene end was trimmed by 7 bases and the J gene end by 5 bases; junction bases not matched to a gene: 11. Germline V gene sequence: CDR1 MNHEY, CDR2 SVGAGI. The CDR3 is CASTRTGVGGTEAFF. The CDR3 nucleotides read TGTGCCAGCACCCGGACAGGGGTGGGGGGGACTGAAGCTTTCTTT.

This chain joins TRBV5-6 and TRBJ1-4; D is ambiguous. CDR1 and CDR2 from the germline V gene are SGHDT and YYEEEE. The CDR3 has 15 amino acids. The ends were cut back, 0 bases at V and 7 bases at J, with 13 bases in the middle. The CDR3 DNA reads as TGTGCCAGCAGCTTGGTTGGCAGAGCTAGTGAAAAACTGTTTTTT. This translates into CASSLVGRASEKLFF.

This clone came up once. The CDR3 loop reads CASSVGGGERGEKLFF. The CDR3, as DNA: TGTGCCAGCAGCGTAGGTGGGGGGGAGCGGGGTGAAAAACTGTTTTTT. The chain employs TRBV9 and TRBJ1-4; D may be TRBD1 (5 bases). This CDR3 has 16 amino acids. Trimming removed 0 bases at V and 7 bases at J, with 16 bases between. Germline CDR1 and CDR2: SGDLS and YYNGEE.

The V call is TRBV5-1, the J call TRBJ2-7; D is possibly TRBD1 or TRBD2 (5 bases each). The V end lost 5 bases, the J end lost 3 bases, and 6 bases lay between the germline ends. The CDR3 covers 11 residues. CDR1 is SGHRS and CDR2 is YFSETQ in the germline V gene. CDR3 region: CASRRGYEQYF. The CDR3, as DNA: TGCGCCAGCAGGAGGGGCTACGAGCAGTACTTC.

This clone has a handful of counts. This chain connects TRBV7-2 to TRBJ2-7; 8 nucleotides match TRBD1. The CDR3 extends over 17 amino acids. Germline V gene data show CDR1 as SGHTA and CDR2 as FQGNSA. The V and J ends lost 5 bases and 9 bases, in that order; junction bases with no gene match: 21. The CDR3 bases are TGTGCCAGCAGCCCCCAATTCCCGGACAGGGAAGGTTTAGGGCAGTACTTC. Translating gives CASSPQFPDREGLGQYF. The full variable domain, rest sourced from reference TRBV7-2 and TRBJ2-7, is GAGVSQSPSNKVTEKGKDVELRCDPISGHTALYWYRQSLGQGLEFLIYFQGNSAPDKSGLPSDRFSAERTGGSVSTLTIQRTQQEDSAVYLCASSPQFPDREGLGQYFGPGTRLTVT.

This chain connects TRBV19 to TRBJ1-4, with D perhaps TRBD1 (6 bases). The CDR3 length is 15 residues. Trimming stripped 1 base from V and 2 bases from J, with 8 bases between. In germline, CDR1 is LNHDA, CDR2 SQIVND (reference sequence). The CDR3, as DNA: TGTGCCAGTAGTATAGTAACAGGGACTAATGAAAAACTGTTTTTT. Encoded protein: CASSIVTGTNEKLFF.

V usage is TRBV5-1 and J usage is TRBJ2-7; D possibly corresponds to TRBD2 (5 bases). CDR1 and CDR2 (germline): SGHRS, YFSETQ. The V end was cut by 3 bases, the J end by 1 base, with 11 bases between. CDR3 length equals 14 residues. The CDR3 sequence: CASSSRTPSYEQYF. The CDR3 bases are TGCGCCAGCAGCTCCCGGACTCCTTCCTACGAGCAGTACTTC.

The chain is built from TRBV12-5 and TRBJ2-2; TRBD1 might be the D (5 bases). The CDR3 sequence is 15 residues long. Trimming took 1 base from V and 0 from J, leaving 6 bases between them. Germline V gene data show CDR1 as LGHNT and CDR2 as FRNRAP. The CDR3 bases are TGTGCTAGTGGTTTGGAGGGGCCGAACACCGGGGAGCTGTTTTTT. It translates to CASGLEGPNTGELFF.

This sequence joins TRBV4-1 and TRBJ2-2; 7 bases align to TRBD1. CDR3 length: 17 amino acids. Germline V gives CDR1 MGHRA, CDR2 YSYEKL. V lost 1 base, J lost 1 base, and 6 bases stayed unmatched. CDR3 loop: CASSQGFDRVNTGELFF. CDR3 coding DNA: TGCGCCAGCAGCCAAGGCTTCGACAGGGTGAACACCGGGGAGCTGTTTTTT.